These T cell receptor beta chains were read from a single sample in a study of cytomegalovirus exposure and HLA in healthy donors. TCRdb keeps only in-frame clones here, not all; method: immunoSEQ multiplex PCR. The sample includes some 200,000 clones, roughly 79% seen only once; the top ten take about 1.9%. The sample consisted of PBMCs. Source of these receptors: a woman aged 25 to 45 in good health and CMV-seropositive. The conserved cysteine and the conserved F or W are not part of the CDR3 here. The size of a clone is reported for some rows only, either as once, few or many, or as a class for expanded clones.

clone size | V gene | CDR3 protein
. | TRBV6-5 | ASSQDGQPGYT
. | TRBV5-1 | ASSPMAGVDTQY
. | TRBV5-6 | ASSLKQHEQY
once | TRBV7-8 | ASSLGQRNTEAF
. | TRBV6-5 | ASSYSYGISNTEAF
. | TRBV19 | ASSITPDSRNQPQH
few | TRBV5-6 | ASRYGTGGITDTQY
. | TRBV5-6 | ASRGTGGFNTEAF
. | TRBV6-1 | ASSFGKQETQY
. | TRBV9 | ASSGAGKEAF
. | TRBV2 | ASSGDSGTGLAWEYGYT
. | TRBV28 | ASSSPALTGTGGNTIY
. | TRBV10-3 | ATIDWDRGLYEQY
. | TRBV18 | ASSPDRGNYGYT
. | TRBV5-6 | ASSLGVSGNTIY
. | TRBV5-1 | ASSLGTTTYEQY
. | TRBV19 | ASRRRGYGYT